This T cell receptor (beta chain) was sequenced during a study of blood T cell repertoires in COVID-19. The CDR3 has 16 residues. J gave up 6 bases and V 3 bases, and 11 bases lay outside the gene matches. Per germline, CDR1 PRHDT and CDR2 FYEKMQ (reference sequence). Generated by immunoSEQ multiplex PCR, the TCRdb table keeps only in-frame clones and is missing some. This sample has tens of thousands of clones; roughly 78% occur once, and the top ten carry 6% to 7.5%. The sequenced sample consisted of peripheral blood. The genes are TRBV13 and TRBJ1-2, with 9 positions matching TRBD1. The source is a man in his fifties or sixties with active or convalescent COVID-19. In DNA form, the CDR3 reads TGTGCCAGCAGCTTGAAGACGACAGGGGGTATAGATGGCTACACCTTC. This encodes CASSLKTTGGIDGYTF.